This T cell receptor beta chain is drawn from a study of cytomegalovirus exposure and HLA in healthy donors. This PCR relied on a set of 60 Vbeta primers and 13 Jbeta primers. Sequencing was performed with immunoSEQ multiplex PCR; in TCRdb, only in-frame clones are kept and a portion is missing. Altogether more than 150,000 clones are present, roughly 88% being singletons, with the ten largest covering around a tenth. General study points: Per published reports, the classifier diagnosed cytomegalovirus status with high specificity and sensitivity.

This CDR3 region has 20 residues. With 1 base clipped from V and 1 base from J, the junction kept 13 bases outside the gene matches. Germline CDR1 MNHEY, CDR2 SMNVEV (reference sequence). As regards this clone: Its antigen is not known.

This chain uses TRBV27 with TRBJ2-3; 11 bases map to TRBD2. This TCR was recovered from a man aged 18 to 30 in good health and CMV-seropositive. Source material: PBMCs. This CDR3 is CASSLFGLAGGGAGTDTQYF. As DNA, the CDR3 is TGTGCCAGCAGTTTATTCGGACTAGCGGGTGGGGGAGCCGGCACAGATACGCAGTATTTT.